The 16 T cell receptor beta chains reported below all come from one sample, sequenced in a study of T cell repertoires in cytomegalovirus infection. The antigens of these receptors remain unknown. Each CDR3 protein is one row after TCRdb ran MiXCR on the reads. The repertoire holds some 900,000 distinct CDR3 sequences, with 30% to 35% as singletons. Sequenced material: cultured CD8+ T cells from PBMCs, taken from culture after CMV antigen stimulation. These receptors were taken from a human donor in good health (CMV status not recorded). Some clones in this sample may be carry-over from other donors' samples.

In this sample, this clonotype turned up a few times. The V gene is TRBV4-2, the J gene TRBJ2-2; no clear D. The CDR3 consists of 14 residues. CDR1 and CDR2 (germline): LGHNA, YNFKEQ. The V end lost 2 bases, the J end lost 2 bases, and 6 bases lay between the germline ends. In DNA, the CDR3 is TGTGCCAGCAGCCAATCAGCCAACACCGGGGAGCTGTTTTTT. Translating gives CASSQSANTGELFF.

The rearrangement joins TRBV10-3 to TRBJ1-2; TRBD1 might be the D (5 bases). The CDR3 is 12 residues long. CDR1 is ENHRY and CDR2 is SYGVKD in the germline V gene. Trimming removed 8 bases at V and 4 bases at J, with 11 bases between. CDR3 sequence (DNA): TGTGCCATCCGCCAGACAGTCTATGGCTACACCTTC. It translates to CAIRQTVYGYTF.

This chain links TRBV7-6 with TRBJ2-3; D call uncertain. The J call may be wrong; the DNA end is better matched by TRBJ1-5. The germline V gene has CDR1 SGHVS and CDR2 FNYEAQ. The CDR3 runs 13 residues. The CDR3 spells CASSSLWADTQHF. DNA for the CDR3: TGTGCCAGCAGCTCACTCTGGGCAGATACGCAGCATTTT.

V gene TRBV27 combines with J gene TRBJ2-7; a weak D match, TRBD2 (6 bases). CDR1 and CDR2 from the germline V gene are MNHEY and SMNVEV (reference sequence). The CDR3 loop spans 14 amino acids. V was cut by 1 base and J by 3 bases, with 10 bases left in between. The CDR3 sequence is CASSLFGGDYEQYF. Here the CDR3 DNA reads TGTGCCAGCAGTTTATTTGGAGGGGACTACGAGCAGTACTTC.

The chain employs TRBV12-3 or TRBV12-4 and TRBJ1-1, with 8 positions matching TRBD1. The CDR3 has 15 residues. V was pared by 3 bases and J by 0 bases, with 3 bases of the junction left unmatched. This CDR3 reads CASSFTGGVNTEAFF. The CDR3 DNA reads TGTGCCAGCAGTTTTACAGGGGGAGTGAACACTGAAGCTTTCTTT.

This chain links TRBV7-4 with TRBJ2-2; TRBD1 agrees at 8 bases. Germline lookup yields CDR1 SGHVT and CDR2 SQSDAQ. J was trimmed by 4 bases and V by 6 bases; bases with no gene match: 7. The CDR3 totals 15 residues. CDR3 amino acids: CASSGRDRGTGELFF. CDR3 nucleotide sequence: TGTGCCAGCAGTGGAAGAGACAGGGGCACCGGGGAGCTGTTTTTT.

The chain is built from TRBV7-9 and TRBJ2-5, with TRBD2 matching 8 bases. The CDR3 is 14 amino acids. The germline V gene encodes CDR1 SEHNR and CDR2 FQNEAQ (reference sequence). V lost 5 bases and J lost 4; bases outside the gene matches: 6. In nucleotides, the CDR3 is TGTGCCAGCAGCGAGGCGGGGGGTCTAGAGACCCAGTACTTC. Its translation: CASSEAGGLETQYF.

This chain uses TRBV7-9 with TRBJ1-5; D is unclear. The CDR3 contains 14 residues. CDR1 and CDR2 from the germline V gene are SEHNR and FQNEAQ (reference sequence). Trimming took off 8 bases at V and 0 bases at J, with 11 bases between the two ends. CDR3 amino acids: CASGPYDSNQPQHF. The CDR3 region has the DNA TGTGCCAGCGGACCATACGATAGCAATCAGCCCCAGCATTTT.

The rearrangement uses TRBV11-2 and TRBJ2-2; perhaps TRBD1 as D (6 bases). The V gene's germline CDR1 is SGHAT and CDR2 FQNNGV. The CDR3 contains 18 residues. Trimming shortened V by 2 bases and J by 4 bases, and 20 bases separated the two germline ends. The CDR3 region is CASSLRGGTGRSTGELFF. DNA of the CDR3: TGTGCCAGCAGCTTAAGGGGTGGAACAGGGCGAAGCACCGGGGAGCTGTTTTTT.

This chain joins TRBV20-1 and TRBJ1-2; 9 positions match TRBD1. This CDR3 is 14 amino acids long. Germline CDR1 DFQATT, CDR2 SNEGSKA (reference sequence). V dropped 3 bases and J dropped 6; count of bases not matched to a gene: 8. The CDR3 DNA reads as TGCAGTGCTAGTGGGGACAGGGCGAGGGATGGCTACACCTTC. Translation gives CSASGDRARDGYTF.

The chain carries TRBV7-8 and TRBJ1-2; 8 nucleotides agree with TRBD1. Trimming at V came to 5 bases and at J to 8 bases, leaving 7 bases not matched to a gene. The CDR3 extends over 13 amino acids. The germline CDR1 and CDR2 sequences are SGHVS and FQNEAQ. The CDR3, as DNA: TGTGCCAGCAGCCCCCGACAGGGGCAGGGCTACACCTTC. Translating it yields CASSPRQGQGYTF.

This chain uses TRBV5-1 with TRBJ1-1; perhaps TRBD1 as D (5 bases). The CDR3 is 15 residues long. Germline V CDR1 and CDR2: SGHRS, YFSETQ. With 1 base removed from V and 0 bases from J, the gap between germline ends came to 10 bases. As DNA, the CDR3 is TGCGCCAGCAGCTTGAGGGGTCCAATGAACACTGAAGCTTTCTTT. Amino acid sequence: CASSLRGPMNTEAFF.

The chain carries TRBV7-8 and TRBJ1-3; 8 nucleotides agree with TRBD1. V dropped 4 bases and J dropped 3; count of bases not matched to a gene: 2. CDR3 length: 14 amino acids. Germline CDR1 reads SGHVS; CDR2 reads FQNEAQ. The CDR3 bases are TGTGCCAGCAGCTCCAGGGGGCTTGGAAACACCATATATTTT. Its translation: CASSSRGLGNTIYF.

This clonotype occurred a few times. This chain links TRBV7-2 with TRBJ2-7; D call uncertain. The V gene's germline CDR1 is SGHTA and CDR2 FQGNSA. Trimming cost V 5 bases and J 0 bases, with 14 bases left between them. This CDR3 contains 15 residues. The CDR3 coding sequence is TGTGCCAGCAGCCCCACCAGGACGGTCTCCTACGAGCAGTACTTC. Protein product: CASSPTRTVSYEQYF. Based on the CDR3 plus reference TRBV7-2 and TRBJ2-7, the full variable domain is GAGVSQSPSNKVTEKGKDVELRCDPISGHTALYWYRQSLGQGLEFLIYFQGNSAPDKSGLPSDRFSAERTGGSVSTLTIQRTQQEDSAVYLCASSPTRTVSYEQYFGPGTRLTVT.

There are many counts of this clonotype. The chain recombines TRBV4-3 with TRBJ1-5; 10 nucleotides align to TRBD1. With V trimmed by 4 bases and J by 2 bases, 2 bases remained unmatched. Germline lookup yields CDR1 LGHNA and CDR2 YSLEER. This CDR3 comprises 15 residues. The DNA of the CDR3 is TGCGCCAGCAGCCGCGGACAGGGGGGCAATCAGCCCCAGCATTTT. Residues: CASSRGQGGNQPQHF.

This clonotype was detected many times. CDR3 coding DNA: TGTGCCAGCAGCTTAGCGGAGACAGGGGTTACCGGGGAGCTGTTTTTT. Amino acid sequence: CASSLAETGVTGELFF. The rearrangement uses TRBV7-9 and TRBJ2-2; 8 bases are a match to TRBD1. The CDR3 consists of 16 residues. Unmatched junction bases numbered 5, after V lost 0 bases and J lost 5 bases. The germline gives CDR1 SEHNR, CDR2 FQNEAQ (reference sequence).